Listed here is a single T cell receptor beta chain. Antigen specificity is unknown. The CDR3 length is 15 residues. Germline V CDR1 and CDR2: SGHTA, FQGNSA. V was trimmed by 1 base and J by 3 bases, leaving 13 bases between them. The record originates from a study of post-analysis software for immune sequencing data. Prepared libraries of TCR beta cDNA carried unique molecular identifiers. TCRdb passed the PCR reads through MiXCR, listing each CDR3 protein once. The sample lists hundreds of thousands of distinct CDR3 sequences; about 32% were seen once. General study findings and limits: Roughly five TRBV segments were more frequent in patients than controls; TRBV5-6, TRBV5-1 and TRBV20-1 belonged to this group. Normalized Chao1 diversity in multiple sclerosis patients fell significantly below that of controls.

Sequencing was performed on blood. This receptor was obtained from a girl aged 5 to 17 with multiple sclerosis. The chain joins TRBV7-2 to TRBJ2-7; TRBD1 is a possible D gene (6 bases). The CDR3 sequence: CASSLDPGESYEQYF. DNA for the CDR3: TGTGCCAGCAGCTTAGATCCAGGGGAGAGCTACGAGCAGTACTTC.